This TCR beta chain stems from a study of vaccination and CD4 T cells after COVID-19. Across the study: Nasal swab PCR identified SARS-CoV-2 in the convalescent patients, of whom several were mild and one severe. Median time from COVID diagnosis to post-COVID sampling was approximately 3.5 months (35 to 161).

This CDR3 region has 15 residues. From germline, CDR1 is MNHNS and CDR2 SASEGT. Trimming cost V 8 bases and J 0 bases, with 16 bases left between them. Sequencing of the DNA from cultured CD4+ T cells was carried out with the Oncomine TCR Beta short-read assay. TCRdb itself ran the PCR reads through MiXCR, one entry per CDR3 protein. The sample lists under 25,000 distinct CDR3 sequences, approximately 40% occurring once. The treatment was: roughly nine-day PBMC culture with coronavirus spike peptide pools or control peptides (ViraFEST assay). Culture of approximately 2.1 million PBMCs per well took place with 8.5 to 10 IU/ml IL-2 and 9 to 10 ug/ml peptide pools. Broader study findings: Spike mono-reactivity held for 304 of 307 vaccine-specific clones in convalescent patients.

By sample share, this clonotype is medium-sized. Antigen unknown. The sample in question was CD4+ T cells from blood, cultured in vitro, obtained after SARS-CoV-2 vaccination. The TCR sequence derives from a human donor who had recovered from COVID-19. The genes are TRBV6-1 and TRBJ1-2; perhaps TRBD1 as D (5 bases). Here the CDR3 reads CASRQGSLTNYGYTF. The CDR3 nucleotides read TGTGCCAGCCGCCAGGGTTCATTAACTAACTATGGCTACACCTTC.